This T cell receptor (beta chain) was recovered during a study of neoadjuvant nivolumab and ipilimumab in lung cancer. For this clone: Its antigen is currently unknown.

Data came from immunoSEQ multiplex PCR; TCRdb stores just in-frame clones and leaves some out. The sample has some 37,000 clones; about 88% are singletons. Study-wide results and limits: A small number of samples were TCR sequenced. Only two of four nivolumab-treated tumors gained richness and clonality by surgery.

V was trimmed by 5 bases and J by 2 bases, leaving 17 bases between them. The germline V gene has CDR1 SEHNR and CDR2 FQNEAQ (reference sequence). The CDR3 is made up of 16 amino acids. The sequence came from an adult with non-small cell lung cancer. The V and J genes are TRBV7-9 and TRBJ2-3; tentatively, D is TRBD2 (6 bases). The source material was peripheral blood, sampled before neoadjuvant nivolumab, alone or with ipilimumab. CDR3 amino acids: CASSRQIAEPTDTQYF. CDR3 nucleotide sequence: TGTGCCAGCAGCCGACAAATAGCGGAACCCACAGATACGCAGTATTTT.